The 7 T cell receptor beta chains presented below share a single source sample, sequenced in a study of human T cells and chemical hapten exposure. Time point indicated: patch test 1, 2 weeks after DPC sensitization. The treatment is: therapeutic diphenylcyclopropenone sensitization with weekly scalp DPC. TCRdb reanalysed the RACE reads using MiXCR and keeps one entry per CDR3 protein. Here the sample spans 55,000 to 85,000 distinct CDR3 sequences, around 10% being singletons. This material consisted of whole blood, taken in connection with sensitization to the hapten diphenylcyclopropenone (DPC). The receptor source for this set is a woman between 40 and 50 years old with alopecia areata. Some clones in this sample may be carry-over from other donors' samples.

This clonotype appeared a few times. V gene TRBV5-1 combines with J gene TRBJ2-1, with 9 bases aligning to TRBD2. The CDR3 length is 15 residues. Germline loops: CDR1 SGHRS, CDR2 YFSETQ. The V gene end was trimmed by 0 bases and the J gene end by 4 bases; junction bases not matched to a gene: 2. The chain's CDR3 is CASSLELAGYNEQFF. CDR3 coding DNA: TGCGCCAGCAGCTTGGAACTAGCGGGTTACAATGAGCAGTTCTTC. The whole variable domain, remainder taken from reference TRBV5-1 and TRBJ2-1, is KAGVTQTPRYLIKTRGQQVTLSCSPISGHRSVSWYQQTPGQGLQFLFEYFSETQRNKGNFPGRFSGRQFSNSRSEMNVSTLELGDSALYLCASSLELAGYNEQFFGPGTRLTVL.

This clonotype was seen at least ten times. The rearrangement joins TRBV5-4 to TRBJ1-4; no firm D call. From germline, CDR1 is SGHNT and CDR2 YYREEE (reference sequence). V lost 1 base to trimming and J lost 11 bases, with 9 bases between them. There are 12 residues in the CDR3. The CDR3 sequence: CASSLPPGKLFF. The CDR3 DNA sequence: TGTGCCAGCAGCTTGCCCCCTGGGAAACTGTTTTTT. Full variable domain (outside the CDR3, taken from reference TRBV5-4 and TRBJ1-4): ETGVTQSPTHLIKTRGQQVTLRCSSQSGHNTVSWYQQALGQGPQFIFQYYREEENGRGNFPPRFSGLQFPNYSSELNVNALELDDSALYLCASSLPPGKLFFGSGTQLSVL.

This clonotype showed up many times. This rearrangement joins TRBV6-9 to TRBJ1-5, with 8 bases lining up with TRBD1. After removal of 6 bases from V and 7 bases from J, the junction contained 5 bases not matched to a gene. This CDR3 is 13 amino acids long. Germline CDR1 and CDR2: MNHGY and SVAAGI. The CDR3 reads CASSRDRWQPQHF. The DNA of the CDR3 is TGTGCCAGCAGCCGGGACAGGTGGCAGCCCCAGCATTTT.

This clonotype was seen repeatedly, ten times or more. The CDR3 spells CASNFLAGGLDEQFF. The CDR3 DNA reads TGTGCCAGCAACTTTCTAGCGGGGGGGTTAGATGAGCAGTTCTTC. The chain links TRBV7-9 to TRBJ2-1; TRBD2 aligns across 12 bases. J lost 8 bases, V lost 7 bases, and 9 bases had no gene match. This CDR3 has 15 amino acids. CDR1 is SEHNR, CDR2 FQNEAQ, per germline (reference sequence).

In its sample, this clonotype was seen a few times. The rearrangement uses TRBV4-3 and TRBJ2-3, with 8 bases aligning to TRBD1. The CDR3 has 18 amino acids. Looked up from germline, CDR1 is LGHNA and CDR2 is YSLEER. The junction had 14 bases not matched to a gene; V was cut back by 4 bases and J by 2 bases. Here the CDR3 reads CASSRKGVGQGFTDTQYF. Here the CDR3 DNA reads TGCGCCAGCAGCCGCAAGGGCGTTGGACAGGGCTTCACAGATACGCAGTATTTT.

V and J are TRBV11-3 and TRBJ1-2; D is perhaps TRBD1 (6 bases). CDR3 length: 13 residues. V was clipped by 3 bases and J by 8 bases, with 13 bases between them. Germline-derived CDR1 and CDR2 are SGHNT and YENEEA. CDR3 loop: CASSFTGARGYTF. The DNA of the CDR3 is TGTGCCAGCAGCTTCACGGGGGCGCGCGGCTACACCTTC.

This clonotype has just a few counts. The chain employs TRBV6-2 or TRBV6-3 and TRBJ2-4; 9 nucleotides match TRBD2. Germline assignment: CDR1 MNHEY and CDR2 SVGEGT. This CDR3 comprises 16 residues. The V and J ends lost 2 bases and 9 bases, in that order; junction bases with no gene match: 11. The CDR3 sequence is CASSYPLSGRTGIQYF. In nucleotides, the CDR3 is TGTGCCAGCAGTTACCCTCTTAGCGGGAGAACTGGCATTCAGTACTTC.